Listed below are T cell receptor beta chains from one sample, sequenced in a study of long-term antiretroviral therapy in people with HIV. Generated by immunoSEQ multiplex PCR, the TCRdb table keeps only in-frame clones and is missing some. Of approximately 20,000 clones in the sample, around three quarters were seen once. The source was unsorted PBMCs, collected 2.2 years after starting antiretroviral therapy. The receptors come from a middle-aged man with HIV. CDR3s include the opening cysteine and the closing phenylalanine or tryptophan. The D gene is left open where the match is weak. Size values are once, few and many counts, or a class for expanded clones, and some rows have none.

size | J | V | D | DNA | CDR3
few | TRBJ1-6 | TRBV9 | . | TGTGCCAGCAGCGGAGTTGGACAGAGTAATTCACCCCTCCACTTT | CASSGVGQSNSPLHF
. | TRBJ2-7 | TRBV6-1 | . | TGTGCCAGCAGTGAACCTGGAGGAGTCTCCTACGAGCAGTACTTC | CASSEPGGVSYEQYF
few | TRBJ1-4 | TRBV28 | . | TGTGCCAGCAGTTTATCGAGGTCTGAAAAACTGTTTTTT | CASSLSRSEKLFF
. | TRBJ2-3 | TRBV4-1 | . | TGCGCCAGCAGCAGGAACAGGTCCCGGGATACGCAGTATTTT | CASSRNRSRDTQYF
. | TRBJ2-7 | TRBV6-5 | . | TGTGCCAGCAGTTACAGTAAGGGCTCAGACGAGCAGTACTTC | CASSYSKGSDEQYF
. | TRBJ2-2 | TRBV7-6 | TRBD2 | TGTGCCAGCAGCTTAGTTCTTGGGACTAGCGGGAGAGGGGTCACCGGGGAGCTGTTTTTT | CASSLVLGTSGRGVTGELFF
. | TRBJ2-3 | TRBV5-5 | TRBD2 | TGTGCCAGCACCTTCAGGGTAGCGGGAGGGCCAGATACGCAGTATTTT | CASTFRVAGGPDTQYF
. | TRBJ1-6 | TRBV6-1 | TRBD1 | TGTGCCAGCAGTGAGAGGGCAGGGGGCACGGATAATTCACCCCTCCACTTT | CASSERAGGTDNSPLHF
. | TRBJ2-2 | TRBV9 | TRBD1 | TGTGCCAGCAGTTTAGGGGCAGGGGGTTACGGGGAGCTGTTTTTT | CASSLGAGGYGELFF
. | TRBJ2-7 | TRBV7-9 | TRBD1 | TGTGCCAGCAGCTTGGGGACAGGGATGGGCTACGAGCAGTACTTC | CASSLGTGMGYEQYF
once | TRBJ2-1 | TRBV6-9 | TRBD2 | TGTGCCAGCAGTTATTTGGGACTAGCCTACAATGAGCAGTTCTTC | CASSYLGLAYNEQFF
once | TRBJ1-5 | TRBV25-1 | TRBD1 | TGTGCCAGCTCGCCGGGACAGCGGGGAGATAGCAATCAGCCCCAGCATTTT | CASSPGQRGDSNQPQHF
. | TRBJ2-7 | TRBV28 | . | TGTGCCAGCAACCTGGGACGGGGACTCTACGAGCAGTACTTC | CASNLGRGLYEQYF
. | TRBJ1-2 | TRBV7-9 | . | TGTGCCAGCAGCTTAGGCCTTCGAGGCTACACCTTC | CASSLGLRGYTF
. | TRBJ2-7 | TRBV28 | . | TGTGCCAGCACCTACACCGGGACACCAACCTACGAGCAGTACTTC | CASTYTGTPTYEQYF
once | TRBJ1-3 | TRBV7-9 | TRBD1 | TGTGCCACCCTCCGGGACAGCCTTCTTCTGGCGACTGCCATATATTTT | CATLRDSLLLATAIYF
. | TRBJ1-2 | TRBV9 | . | TGTGCCAGCAGCGTAGCGGCAGCCTATGGCTACACCTTC | CASSVAAAYGYTF
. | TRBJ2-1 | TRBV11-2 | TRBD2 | TGTGCCAGCAGCGACCGGACTAGGGGATACAATGAGCAGTTCTTC | CASSDRTRGYNEQFF
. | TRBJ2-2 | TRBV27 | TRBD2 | TGTGCCAGCAGTTTTGGCGGGAGGTTCACCGGGGAGCTGTTTTTT | CASSFGGRFTGELFF
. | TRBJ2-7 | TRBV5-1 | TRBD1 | TGCGCCAGCAGCTTGACGACAGGGGGCTCCTACGAGCAGTACTTC | CASSLTTGGSYEQYF
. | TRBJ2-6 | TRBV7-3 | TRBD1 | TGTGCCAGCAGCTCCGGGACAGGGGCCGGGGCCAACGTCCTGACTTTC | CASSSGTGAGANVLTF
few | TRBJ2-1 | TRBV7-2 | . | TGTGCCAGCAGCTCGGGGCTCAATGAGCAGTTCTTC | CASSSGLNEQFF
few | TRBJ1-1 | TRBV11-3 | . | TGTGCCAGCAGCTTAGATGGCCTGAACACTGAAGCTTTCTTT | CASSLDGLNTEAFF
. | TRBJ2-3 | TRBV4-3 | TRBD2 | TGCGCCAGCAGCCAACTCCTAGGGACTAGCGGGCGCACAGATACGCAGTATTTT | CASSQLLGTSGRTDTQYF
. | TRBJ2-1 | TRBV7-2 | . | TGTGCCAGCAGCCTAGACGTTAGCCGGAATGAGCAGTTCTTC | CASSLDVSRNEQFF
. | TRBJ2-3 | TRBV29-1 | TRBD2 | TGCAGCGCAGCACCCAGCGGGACGACAGATACGCAGTATTTT | CSAAPSGTTDTQYF
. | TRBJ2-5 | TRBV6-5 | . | TGTGCCAGCAGTGAGGGGCCCCGAGGGAAGACCCAGTACTTC | CASSEGPRGKTQYF
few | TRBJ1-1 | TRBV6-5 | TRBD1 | TGTGCCAGCAGTGCCAGGGGGACTACTGAAGCTTTCTTT | CASSARGTTEAFF
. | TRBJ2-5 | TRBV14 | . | TGTGCCAGCAGCCAGGGATTGATTAGTAACGGACAAGAGACCCAGTACTTC | CASSQGLISNGQETQYF
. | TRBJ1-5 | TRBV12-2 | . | TGTGCAAGTCGCTTCCGCATAAAGCCAAACAATCAGCCCCAGCATTTT | CASRFRIKPNNQPQHF
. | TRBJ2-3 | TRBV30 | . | TGTGCCTGGAGTGCGGCAGGGCTATTTGCTAGCACAGATACGCAGTATTTT | CAWSAAGLFASTDTQYF
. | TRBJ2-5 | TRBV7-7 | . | TGTGCCAGCAGCACGGACAGCTTGGGGACCCAGTACTTC | CASSTDSLGTQYF
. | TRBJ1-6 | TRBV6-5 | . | TGTGCCAGCAGTCCCCTTGCGGCGAGTGGTTCACCCCTCCACTTT | CASSPLAASGSPLHF
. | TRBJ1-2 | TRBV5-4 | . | TGTGCCAGCAGCCCAGGAAACAAGGGCTATGGCTACACCTTC | CASSPGNKGYGYTF
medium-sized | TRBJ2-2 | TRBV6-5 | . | TGTGCCAGCAGTTTATTGGGGCTTGGCGGGGAGCTGTTTTTT | CASSLLGLGGELFF
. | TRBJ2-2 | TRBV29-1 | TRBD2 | TGCAGCGTTTATAGCGGGGGGTACACCGGGGAGCTGTTTTTT | CSVYSGGYTGELFF
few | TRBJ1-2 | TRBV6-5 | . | . | CASSSSTGREGYTF
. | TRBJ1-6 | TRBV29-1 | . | TGCAGCGTGGGCGTTGACCTCGAATCACCCCTCCACTTT | CSVGVDLESPLHF
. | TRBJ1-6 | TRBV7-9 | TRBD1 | TGTGCCAGCAGCCCGGGGGACAGGGGGCCGCGGCCCCTCCACTTT | CASSPGDRGPRPLHF
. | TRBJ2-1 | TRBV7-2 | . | TGTGCCAGCAGCCCTGGGGGGTACAATGAGCAGTTCTTC | CASSPGGYNEQFF
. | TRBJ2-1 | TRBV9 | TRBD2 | TGTGCCAGCAGCGCAACTAGCGGGGGATACAATGAGCAGTTCTTC | CASSATSGGYNEQFF
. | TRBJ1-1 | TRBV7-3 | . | TGTGCCAGCAGCTTAACCGGGGGTGACACTGAAGCTTTCTTT | CASSLTGGDTEAFF
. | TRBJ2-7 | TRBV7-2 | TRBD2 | TGTGCCAGCAGCTTAATTTCAGCGGGGGGAACCTACGAGCAGTACTTC | CASSLISAGGTYEQYF
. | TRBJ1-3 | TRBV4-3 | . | TGCGCCAGCAGCCAGGGTCATGGAAACACCATATATTTT | CASSQGHGNTIYF
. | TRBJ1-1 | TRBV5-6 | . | TGTGCCAGCAGCTTTCACTTTATAGCGAACACTGAAGCTTTCTTT | CASSFHFIANTEAFF